The rows below give T cell receptor beta chains drawn from one sample of a study of blood T cell repertoires in COVID-19. The method was immunoSEQ multiplex PCR; TCRdb's version includes in-frame clones alone and lacks a portion of them. This sample has some 50,000 clones, with roughly 86% found just once. Input material: peripheral blood. The source of these receptors is a woman aged 80 or older with acute or convalescent COVID-19. Each CDR3 is given with its conserved first and last residue. The order of the fields is J gene, clone size, V gene, D gene, CDR3 DNA, CDR3 protein. D genes are given only for firm matches. A clone size is listed for some rows: how often the clone was seen (once, few, many), or a class if it is expanded.

TRBJ2-7 | NA | TRBV5-1 | TRBD1 | TGCGCCAGCAGCTGGGACAGGGCAGGCGAGCAGTACTTC | CASSWDRAGEQYF
TRBJ2-1 | NA | TRBV5-4 | TRBD2 | TGTGCCAGCAGCCGTTCGGGACTAGCGCGGGGGGGGTCCCTCAATGAGCAGTTCTTC | CASSRSGLARGGSLNEQFF
TRBJ1-6 | few | TRBV7-8 | TRBD1 | TGTGCCAGCAGCTTATTGACAGGGGGGTCGGGTTCACCCCTCCACTTT | CASSLLTGGSGSPLHF
TRBJ1-5 | NA | TRBV15 | TRBD1 | TGTGCCACCAGCAGAGGGGTAGACAGGGGGAGAAATCAGCCCCAGCATTTT | CATSRGVDRGRNQPQHF
TRBJ2-7 | few | TRBV19 | TRBD1 | TGTGCCAGTAGTAGGGACAGGGATCGCGAGCAGTACTTC | CASSRDRDREQYF
TRBJ1-2 | once | TRBV7-8 | NA | TGTGCCAGCAGCTATGAGGGGGACAACTATGGCTACACCTTC | CASSYEGDNYGYTF
TRBJ2-2 | NA | TRBV12-3/TRBV12-4 | NA | TGTGCCAGCAGAGACACTAACACCGGGGAGCTGTTTTTT | CASRDTNTGELFF
TRBJ2-7 | NA | TRBV13 | TRBD1 | TGTGCCAGCAGCCGACAGGGGGCATACGAGCAGTACTTC | CASSRQGAYEQYF
TRBJ1-5 | NA | TRBV19 | NA | TGTGCCAGTAGCAGGCGGGGGGGTGATCAGCCCCAGCATTTT | CASSRRGGDQPQHF
TRBJ2-5 | few | TRBV5-1 | NA | TGCGCCAGCAGCTTGGAGGGAGGAAAAAGAGAGACCCAGTACTTC | CASSLEGGKRETQYF
TRBJ1-2 | NA | TRBV3-1/TRBV3-2 | NA | TGTGCCAGCAGCCAGGATTTCAGGGGATCGTACACCTTC | CASSQDFRGSYTF
TRBJ2-5 | NA | TRBV10-2 | NA | TGCGCCAGCCGTCAGGGGCCGGAGACCCAGTACTTC | CASRQGPETQYF
TRBJ1-2 | NA | TRBV11-2 | TRBD1 | TGTGCCAGCAGCTTAAAGACAGGGGACAACTATGGCTACACCTTC | CASSLKTGDNYGYTF
TRBJ2-7 | NA | TRBV9 | NA | TGTGCCAGCAGCGTAGAACTAGACCCAACCTACGAGCAGTACTTC | CASSVELDPTYEQYF
TRBJ1-1 | NA | TRBV6-5 | NA | TGTGCCAGCAGGAACGGAGGAACTGAAGCTTTCTTT | CASRNGGTEAFF
TRBJ2-7 | few | TRBV30 | TRBD1 | TGTGCCTGGAAACAGGGGACCTACGAGCAGTACTTC | CAWKQGTYEQYF
TRBJ2-2 | NA | TRBV30 | NA | TGTGCCTGGAGTGTAAAGAAACAGGGAAATACCGGGGAGCTGTTTTTT | CAWSVKKQGNTGELFF
TRBJ2-5 | NA | TRBV10-3 | TRBD2 | TGTGCCATCAGTGAGTCAGCTAGCGGGAAAGAGACCCAGTACTTC | CAISESASGKETQYF
TRBJ2-1 | NA | TRBV15 | TRBD2 | TGTGCCACCAGCAGAGCGAGTAGCGGGGCCAATGAGCAGTTCTTC | CATSRASSGANEQFF
TRBJ1-2 | NA | TRBV21-1 | NA | TGTGCCCCGACTGCCGCACGGTCCTCATCTTGTGGCTACACCTTC | CAPTAARSSSCGYTF
TRBJ2-7 | NA | TRBV19 | TRBD2 | TGTGCCAGTAGTATAGAGGTGACTAGCGGGAATTACGAGCAGTACTTC | CASSIEVTSGNYEQYF
TRBJ2-7 | once | TRBV29-1 | NA | TGCAGCGTTGGGGGCCTAAGCTACGAGCAGTACTTC | CSVGGLSYEQYF
TRBJ2-2 | NA | TRBV25-1 | NA | TGTGCCAGCAACCCGCAGGACACCGGGGAGCTGTTTTTT | CASNPQDTGELFF
TRBJ1-2 | NA | TRBV20-1 | NA | TGCAGTGCTACCCCGTGGGAGGGCTACACCTTC | CSATPWEGYTF
TRBJ2-3 | NA | TRBV29-1 | TRBD2 | TGCAGCGTTGAAGGTAGCGGGAGGGCCCGGACAGATACGCAGTATTTT | CSVEGSGRARTDTQYF
TRBJ2-7 | NA | TRBV30 | NA | TGTGCCTGGAGTGAAGGAGGGAGTGTGTACGAGCAGTACTTC | CAWSEGGSVYEQYF
TRBJ2-3 | NA | TRBV5-4 | TRBD2 | TGTGCCAGCAGCTTGGATCGGGGGGTCACAGATACGCAGTATTTT | CASSLDRGVTDTQYF
TRBJ2-7 | once | TRBV7-3 | TRBD2 | TGTGCCAGCAGCCCCGGGACTAGCGGGAGCGACGAGCAGTACTTC | CASSPGTSGSDEQYF
TRBJ2-1 | NA | TRBV6-5 | NA | TGTGCCAGCAGTCCCCTGAATGAGCAGTTCTTC | CASSPLNEQFF
TRBJ2-5 | once | TRBV6-1 | TRBD1 | TGTGCCAGCAGTGAACGGGACAGGGGACCAGAGACCCAGTACTTC | CASSERDRGPETQYF
TRBJ2-5 | NA | TRBV19 | NA | TGTGCCAGTAGTATTAGTGCGGCAGACCAAGAGACCCAGTACTTC | CASSISAADQETQYF
TRBJ2-5 | NA | TRBV10-1 | TRBD2 | TGCGCCAGCAGTAATAGCGGGGGGGCTCGGACCCAGTACTTC | CASSNSGGARTQYF
TRBJ2-7 | once | TRBV19 | NA | TGTGCCAACCCCCGGCCTAGCGCCTACTACGAGCAGTACTTC | CANPRPSAYYEQYF
TRBJ1-4 | NA | TRBV30 | NA | TGTGCCTGGACAACCACAGGGCAGAAGAGGGAAAAACTGTTTTTT | CAWTTTGQKREKLFF
TRBJ1-1 | NA | TRBV19 | NA | TGTGCCAGTAGCCCCAACCGGGGGGCTGGCACTGAAGCTTTCTTT | CASSPNRGAGTEAFF
TRBJ2-2 | NA | TRBV25-1 | NA | TGTGCCAGCAGGAGGAGCTCAGGGGGGACCGGGGAGCTGTTTTTT | CASRRSSGGTGELFF
TRBJ2-5 | NA | TRBV18 | TRBD1 | TGTGCCAGCTCGAGACAGGGGGGAGAGACCCAGTACTTC | CASSRQGGETQYF
TRBJ2-1 | few | TRBV29-1 | TRBD2 | TGCAGCGGGGCTAGCGGGAGTTCAGCCTACAATGAGCAGTTCTTC | CSGASGSSAYNEQFF
TRBJ1-1 | NA | TRBV2 | NA | TGTGCCAGCAAGGGGGTGGGGTACACTGAAGCTTTCTTT | CASKGVGYTEAFF
TRBJ2-1 | NA | TRBV3-1/TRBV3-2 | TRBD2 | TGTGCCACCCAGACTCAGGCGGGGGGTGTGAATGAGCAGTTCTTC | CATQTQAGGVNEQFF
TRBJ1-6 | once | TRBV6-5 | TRBD1 | TGTGCCAGCAGCTTCGGGACAGGGAATTCACCCCTCCACTTT | CASSFGTGNSPLHF
TRBJ2-7 | once | TRBV27 | NA | TGTGCCAGCAGAGGGGACTTTAGGGAGCAGTACTTC | CASRGDFREQYF
TRBJ1-4 | NA | TRBV5-1 | TRBD1 | TGCGCCAGCAGCTTGTCCGACAGGGTAGGGGATGAAAAACTGTTTTTT | CASSLSDRVGDEKLFF
TRBJ1-2 | NA | TRBV27 | TRBD1 | TGTGCCAGCAGGTACGGGACAGGAGGTGAGCATGGCTACACCTTC | CASRYGTGGEHGYTF
TRBJ2-3 | NA | TRBV7-7 | NA | TGTGCCAGCAGCCCGCAATTGGGACACCAAAACACAGATACGCAGTATTTT | CASSPQLGHQNTDTQYF
TRBJ1-2 | NA | TRBV27 | NA | TGTGCCAGCAGTTTAGCCGGGTATGGCTACACCTTC | CASSLAGYGYTF
TRBJ1-3 | NA | TRBV19 | TRBD1 | TGTGCCAGTATTCAACAGGGGTCTGGAAACACCATATATTTT | CASIQQGSGNTIYF
TRBJ1-2 | NA | TRBV28 | NA | TGTGCCAGCAGTTTCACACAGGGCCCGAACACCTTC | CASSFTQGPNTF
TRBJ1-1 | NA | TRBV7-9 | NA | TGTGCCAGCAGCTCCAGGGAGGGCACTGAAGCTTTCTTT | CASSSREGTEAFF
TRBJ2-5 | NA | TRBV2 | NA | TGTGCCAGCAGTGGGGGTAGCGGACAAGAGACCCAGTACTTC | CASSGGSGQETQYF
TRBJ1-5 | NA | TRBV19 | TRBD1 | TGTGCCAGTATCCATTCGGGACAGGGGAATCAGCCCCAGCATTTT | CASIHSGQGNQPQHF
TRBJ2-2 | NA | TRBV2 | TRBD2 | TGTGCCAGCAGCAGGACTAGCGGGAGCGGCGGGGAGCTGTTTTTT | CASSRTSGSGGELFF
TRBJ2-1 | NA | TRBV5-5 | TRBD1 | TGTGCCAGAACATTGAGGAACAGGGGACCATCCGACAATGAGCAGTTCTTC | CARTLRNRGPSDNEQFF
TRBJ1-1 | few | TRBV14 | TRBD1 | TGTGCCAGCAGCCCCACAGGGGGGTCGACGGCTTTCTTT | CASSPTGGSTAFF
TRBJ2-7 | NA | TRBV6-5 | NA | TGTGCCAGCAGTTATTGGGCGGGGGCCAGGGACGAGCAGTACTTC | CASSYWAGARDEQYF
TRBJ1-6 | once | TRBV11-2 | NA | TGTGCCAGCAGCCTAGTCCGGTCACCCCTCCACTTT | CASSLVRSPLHF